Reported below is one T cell receptor beta chain. Researchers ran the PCR with 60 Vbeta and 13 Jbeta primers. Only in-frame clones appear in the TCRdb table, and some are missing; sequencing was by immunoSEQ multiplex PCR. The sample has approximately 100,000 clones, 74% seen once. Germline V gene data show CDR1 as MNHNY and CDR2 as SVGAGI (reference sequence). Trimming cost V 4 bases and J 10 bases; bases outside gene matches: 5. The CDR3 sequence is 13 residues long. The sample is drawn from a study of cytomegalovirus exposure and HLA in healthy donors. This chain joins TRBV6-6 and TRBJ2-1; TRBD2 aligns across 9 bases. The source of this sequence is a human donor in good health. Material for sequencing was PBMCs. CDR3 sequence: CASSSSGKNEQFF. CDR3 DNA: TGTGCCAGCAGTTCTAGCGGGAAGAACGAGCAGTTCTTC.